This T cell receptor (beta chain) was retrieved from a study of Ad26.COV2.S vaccination and SARS-CoV-2 variants. About the research overall: Donor was one of the participants in the Ad26.COV2.S arm of the COV1001 trial. Administration of Ad26.COV2.S was intramuscular, either once or twice 56 days apart.

The germline V gene encodes CDR1 SGHNT and CDR2 YYREEE (reference sequence). V was cut by 0 bases and J by 4 bases, with 11 bases left in between. The CDR3 is made up of 15 amino acids. Sequencing used immunoSEQ multiplex PCR; TCRdb keeps in-frame clones, though not all of them. The sample records about 680,000 clones, 89% being singletons. Stated treatment: roughly 19 received Ad26.COV2.S at low or high dose, single or two shots; about five received placebo; per-sample allocation not given. Sampling occurred on day 63 after the first vaccine or placebo injection. The origin of this receptor is a person between 18 and 60 years old who received the Ad26.COV2.S COVID-19 vaccine or a placebo. This specimen was peripheral blood, taken in a trial of Ad26.COV2.S vaccine versus placebo. The V and J genes are TRBV5-4 and TRBJ2-1; possibly TRBD2 for D (5 bases). CDR3 sequence: CASSLDSGIYNEQFF. The CDR3 bases are TGTGCCAGCAGCTTGGACAGCGGAATTTACAATGAGCAGTTCTTC. Filled out from reference TRBV5-4 and TRBJ2-1, the complete variable domain reads ETGVTQSPTHLIKTRGQQVTLRCSSQSGHNTVSWYQQALGQGPQFIFQYYREEENGRGNFPPRFSGLQFPNYSSELNVNALELDDSALYLCASSLDSGIYNEQFFGPGTRLTVL.